A selection of T cell receptor beta chains follows, all from one sample in a study of PD-1 blockade in classical Hodgkin lymphoma. The protocol was immunoSEQ multiplex PCR, while the TCRdb copy is restricted to in-frame clones and leaves out a portion. The sample has about 46,000 clones; around three quarters are singletons. Source: peripheral blood mononuclear cells (PBMCs), taken before the second cycle of nivolumab. These receptors were taken from a human donor with classical Hodgkin lymphoma. Both conserved end residues are part of each CDR3. A D gene is named only where the DNA matches it firmly. A row's size may be missing; if present it is once, few, many or a size class.

>TRBJ2-1|TRBD2|-|TRBV12-5
CASGLDGLGRGGNEQFF
TGTGCTAGTGGTTTGGACGGGTTGGGGAGGGGTGGCAATGAGCAGTTCTTC
>TRBJ1-5|-|-|TRBV30
CAWREGTLINQPQHF
TGTGCCTGGAGGGAAGGGACATTAATCAATCAGCCCCAGCATTTT
>TRBJ1-2|-|-|TRBV20-1
CSARVAYGYTF
TGCAGTGCTAGAGTGGCGTATGGCTACACCTTC
>TRBJ1-3|-|once|TRBV27
CASSLMPGNGNTIYF
TGTGCCAGCAGTTTAATGCCGGGGAACGGAAACACCATATATTTT
>TRBJ2-7|TRBD2|-|TRBV27
CASSYSGVSYEQYF
TGTGCCAGCAGTTACAGCGGGGTATCCTACGAGCAGTACTTC
>TRBJ1-5|TRBD1|-|TRBV5-1
CASSASTGANQPQHF
TGCGCCAGCAGCGCCTCGACAGGGGCGAATCAGCCCCAGCATTTT
>TRBJ2-1|TRBD2|-|TRBV5-4
CASSGPLAGSVNEQFF
TGTGCCAGCAGCGGACCACTAGCGGGGAGTGTGAATGAGCAGTTCTTC
>TRBJ1-2|-|-|TRBV7-2
CASSLYENGYTF
TGTGCCAGCAGCTTATACGAAAATGGCTACACCTTC
>TRBJ2-7|-|-|TRBV7-3
CASSLLSSGEQYF
TGTGCCAGCAGCCTCTTATCCTCGGGCGAGCAGTACTTC
>TRBJ2-3|-|-|TRBV29-1
CSVEVQGTTQYF
TGCAGCGTTGAGGTCCAGGGGACGACGCAGTATTTT
>TRBJ2-1|-|-|TRBV7-6
CASSFGGLHEQFF
TGTGCCAGCAGCTTCGGAGGGCTACATGAGCAGTTCTTC
>TRBJ1-1|TRBD1|-|TRBV5-1
CASSSGDRGRVAGAFF
TGCGCCAGCAGCTCGGGGGACAGGGGAAGGGTGGCTGGGGCTTTCTTT
>TRBJ2-7|TRBD2|-|TRBV6-5
CASSSAGEELYEQYF
TGTGCCAGCAGTTCCGCGGGGGAAGAGCTCTACGAGCAGTACTTC
>TRBJ2-7|-|-|TRBV6-4
CASSDSPLALGPYEQYF
TGTGCCAGCAGTGACTCCCCTCTAGCGTTAGGTCCTTACGAGCAGTACTTC
>TRBJ1-2|-|-|TRBV9
CATIRGEGGYTF
TGTGCCACCATTCGGGGGGAGGGAGGCTACACCTTC
>TRBJ1-4|-|-|TRBV7-9
CASSLRYGDEKLFF
TGTGCCAGCAGCCTTCGGTACGGCGATGAAAAACTGTTTTTT
>TRBJ1-2|-|-|TRBV5-5
CASSLEGNYGYTF
TGTGCCAGCAGCTTGGAAGGGAACTATGGCTACACCTTC
>TRBJ1-1|TRBD1|few|TRBV11-2
CASSFPWTGGDSGPSEAFF
TGTGCCAGCAGCTTTCCCTGGACAGGGGGGGACTCCGGACCCAGTGAAGCTTTCTTT
>TRBJ2-2|TRBD1|-|TRBV19
CASSRGQGANTGELFF
TGTGCCAGTAGTAGGGGACAGGGGGCAAACACCGGGGAGCTGTTTTTT
>TRBJ1-3|-|-|TRBV6-6
CASRYHQGLSGNTIYF
TGTGCCAGCAGGTACCACCAGGGGCTTTCGGGAAACACCATATATTTT
>TRBJ2-2|-|-|TRBV6-5
CASSYSLGTGELFF
TGTGCCAGCAGTTACTCGTTGGGGACCGGGGAGCTGTTTTTT
>TRBJ1-3|-|-|TRBV2
CASSVRVAGNTIYF
TGTGCCAGCAGTGTCCGGGTTGCCGGAAACACCATATATTTT
>TRBJ2-5|TRBD2|few|TRBV9
CASSGGLAGQETQYF
TGTGCCAGCAGCGGGGGACTAGCGGGCCAAGAGACCCAGTACTTC
>TRBJ1-6|TRBD1|-|TRBV5-4
CASSSTGQGARSPLHF
TGTGCCAGCAGCTCCACGGGGCAGGGGGCCCGGTCACCCCTCCACTTT
>TRBJ1-6|-|-|TRBV15
CATSSLQGGYANSPLHF
TGTGCCACCAGCAGCCTCCAGGGTGGATATGCCAATTCACCCCTCCACTTT
>TRBJ1-1|TRBD1|-|TRBV29-1
CSIRQGAQTEAFF
TGCAGCATACGACAGGGGGCGCAAACTGAAGCTTTCTTT
>TRBJ1-1|-|-|TRBV27
CASSPRDTGSAFF
TGTGCCAGCAGTCCCCGGGACACTGGGTCCGCTTTCTTT
>TRBJ2-7|-|once|TRBV7-2
CASSGSSGPLAEQYF
TGTGCCAGCAGCGGCAGTAGCGGCCCCCTCGCCGAGCAGTACTTC
>TRBJ2-3|TRBD2|-|TRBV7-3
CASSPRVAGSSTDTQYF
TGTGCCAGCAGCCCCCGGGTAGCGGGGAGTAGCACAGATACGCAGTATTTT
>TRBJ1-2|-|once|TRBV2
CASSQGFGYTF
TGTGCCAGCAGTCAGGGATTTGGCTACACCTTC
>TRBJ2-3|TRBD1|-|TRBV4-2
CASSPGTVDTQYF
TGTGCCAGCAGCCCAGGGACAGTAGATACGCAGTATTTT
>TRBJ2-2|TRBD1|once|TRBV12-5
CASQGTDNIFNTGELFF
TGTGCTAGTCAGGGGACAGATAATATTTTTAACACCGGGGAGCTGTTTTTT
>TRBJ1-4|-|-|TRBV12-5
CASGPLGITNEKLFF
TGTGCTAGTGGTCCACTGGGGATAACTAATGAAAAACTGTTTTTT
>TRBJ2-5|-|-|TRBV7-3
CASSLRRETQYF
TGTGCCAGCAGCTTAAGGCGGGAGACCCAGTACTTC
>TRBJ2-5|TRBD2|-|TRBV7-2
CASSSGTSLQETQYF
TGTGCCAGCAGCTCCGGGACTAGCCTACAAGAGACCCAGTACTTC
>TRBJ1-1|-|-|TRBV4-2
CASSQVRNTEAFF
TGTGCCAGCAGCCAAGTTCGGAACACTGAAGCTTTCTTT